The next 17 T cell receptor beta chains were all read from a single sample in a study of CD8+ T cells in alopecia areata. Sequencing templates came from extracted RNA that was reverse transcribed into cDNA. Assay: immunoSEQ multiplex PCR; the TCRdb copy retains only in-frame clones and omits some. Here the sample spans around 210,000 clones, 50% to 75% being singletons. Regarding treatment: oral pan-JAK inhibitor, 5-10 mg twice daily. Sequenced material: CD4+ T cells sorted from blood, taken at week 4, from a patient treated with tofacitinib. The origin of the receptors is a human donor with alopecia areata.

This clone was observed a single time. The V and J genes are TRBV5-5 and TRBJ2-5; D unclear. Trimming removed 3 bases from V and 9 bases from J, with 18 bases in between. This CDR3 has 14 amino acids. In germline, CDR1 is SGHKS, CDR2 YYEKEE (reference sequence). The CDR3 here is CASSWMGSEQAQYF. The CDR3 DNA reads TGTGCCAGCAGCTGGATGGGTTCGGAGCAGGCCCAGTACTTC.

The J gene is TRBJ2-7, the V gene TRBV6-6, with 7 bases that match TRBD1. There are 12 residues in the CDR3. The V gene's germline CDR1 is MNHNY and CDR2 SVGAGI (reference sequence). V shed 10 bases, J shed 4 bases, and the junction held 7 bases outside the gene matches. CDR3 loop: CATQGETYEQYF. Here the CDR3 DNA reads TGTGCCACCCAGGGGGAGACATACGAGCAGTACTTC.

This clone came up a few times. CDR3 sequence: CASSPGQGDSPLHF. The CDR3 DNA is TGTGCCAGCAGTCCGGGACAGGGCGATTCACCCCTCCACTTT. The V and J genes are TRBV2 and TRBJ1-6; 9 bases agree with TRBD1. Trimming cost V 5 bases and J 8 bases; bases outside gene matches: 4. The CDR3 sequence is 14 residues long. The germline V gene encodes CDR1 SNHLY and CDR2 FYNNEI.

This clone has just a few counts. The CDR3 bases are TGCAGCGGTGGGACAGGCGGTAATGGAAACACCATATATTTT. Translated: CSGGTGGNGNTIYF. The V gene is TRBV29-1, the J gene TRBJ1-3; 8 bases match TRBD1. This CDR3 region has 14 residues. J gave up 3 bases and V 7 bases, and 8 bases lay outside the gene matches. Germline loops: CDR1 SQVTM, CDR2 ANQGSEA.

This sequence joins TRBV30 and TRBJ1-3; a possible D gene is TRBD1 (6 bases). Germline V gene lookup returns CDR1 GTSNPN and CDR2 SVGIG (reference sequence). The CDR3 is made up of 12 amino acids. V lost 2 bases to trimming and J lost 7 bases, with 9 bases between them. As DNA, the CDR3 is TGTGCCTGGAGTCTGCAGGGGAACACCATATATTTT. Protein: CAWSLQGNTIYF. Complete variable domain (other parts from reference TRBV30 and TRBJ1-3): SQTIHQWPATLVQPVGSPLSLECTVEGTSNPNLYWYRQAAGRGLQLLFYSVGIGQISSEVPQNLSASRPQDRQFILSSKKLLLSDSGFYLCAWSLQGNTIYFGEGSWLTVV.

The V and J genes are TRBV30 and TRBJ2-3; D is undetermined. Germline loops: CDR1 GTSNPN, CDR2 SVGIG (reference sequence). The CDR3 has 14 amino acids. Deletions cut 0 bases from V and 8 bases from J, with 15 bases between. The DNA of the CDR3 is TGTGCCTGGAGTGTAAGTGCGGTCGTCGCTACGCAGTATTTT. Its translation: CAWSVSAVVATQYF.

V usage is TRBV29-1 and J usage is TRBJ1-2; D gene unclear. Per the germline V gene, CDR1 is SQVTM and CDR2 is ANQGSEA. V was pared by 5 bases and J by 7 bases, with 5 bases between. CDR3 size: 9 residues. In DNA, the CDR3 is TGCAGCGTTCTGTGTGGCTACACCTTC. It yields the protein CSVLCGYTF.

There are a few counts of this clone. CDR3 sequence reads: CSVSRGEVTDTQYF. CDR3 DNA sequence: TGCAGCGTTTCCAGGGGGGAGGTCACAGATACGCAGTATTTT. The V gene is TRBV29-1, the J gene TRBJ2-3, with a tentative D call TRBD1 (7 bases). V lost 5 bases to trimming and J lost 2 bases, with 14 bases between them. Germline values: CDR1 SQVTM, CDR2 ANQGSEA. The CDR3 runs to 14 residues.

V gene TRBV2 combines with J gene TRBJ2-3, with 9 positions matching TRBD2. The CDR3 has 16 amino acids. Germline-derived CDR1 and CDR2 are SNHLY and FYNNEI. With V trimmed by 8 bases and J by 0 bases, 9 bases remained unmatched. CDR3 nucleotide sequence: TGTGCCAGCCGCCTCCGACTAGCGGTTAGCACAGATACGCAGTATTTT. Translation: CASRLRLAVSTDTQYF.

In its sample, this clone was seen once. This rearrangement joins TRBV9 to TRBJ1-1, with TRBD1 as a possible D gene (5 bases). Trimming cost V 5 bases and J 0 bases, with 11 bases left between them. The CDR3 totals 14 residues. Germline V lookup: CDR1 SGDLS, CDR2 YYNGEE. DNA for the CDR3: TGTGCCAGCAGTGGGTGGGACGTGAACACTGAAGCTTTCTTT. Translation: CASSGWDVNTEAFF.

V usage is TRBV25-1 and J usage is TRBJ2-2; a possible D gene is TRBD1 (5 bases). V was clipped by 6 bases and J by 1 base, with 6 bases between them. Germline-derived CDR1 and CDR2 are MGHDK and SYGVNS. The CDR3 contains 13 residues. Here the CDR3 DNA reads TGTGCCAGCAGCACAGGGAACACCGGGGAGCTGTTTTTT. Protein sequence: CASSTGNTGELFF.

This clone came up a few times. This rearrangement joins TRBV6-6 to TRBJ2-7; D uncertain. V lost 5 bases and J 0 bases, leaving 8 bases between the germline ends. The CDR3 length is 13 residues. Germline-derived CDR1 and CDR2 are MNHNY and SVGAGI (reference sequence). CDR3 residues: CASSRDISYEQYF. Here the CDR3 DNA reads TGTGCCAGCAGTCGTGACATCTCCTACGAGCAGTACTTC.

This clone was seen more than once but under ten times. The CDR3 is CASSLPWDTEAFF. For the CDR3, the DNA is TGTGCCAGCAGCTTACCTTGGGACACTGAAGCTTTCTTT. This chain links TRBV7-9 with TRBJ1-1; no clear D. The CDR3 consists of 13 residues. Germline loops: CDR1 SEHNR, CDR2 FQNEAQ (reference sequence). V lost 2 bases, J lost 3 bases, and 7 bases lay in between.

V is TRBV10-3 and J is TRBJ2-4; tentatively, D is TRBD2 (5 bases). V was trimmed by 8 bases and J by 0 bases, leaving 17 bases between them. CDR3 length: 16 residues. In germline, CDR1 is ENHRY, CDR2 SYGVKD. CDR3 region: CAIPVRASLAKNIQYF. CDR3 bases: TGTGCCATCCCCGTTCGGGCTAGCCTAGCCAAAAACATTCAGTACTTC.

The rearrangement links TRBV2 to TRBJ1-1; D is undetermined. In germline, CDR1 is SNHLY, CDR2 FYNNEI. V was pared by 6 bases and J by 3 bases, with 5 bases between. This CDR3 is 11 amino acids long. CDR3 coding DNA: TGTGCCAGCAGCGTAGACACTGAAGCTTTCTTT. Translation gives CASSVDTEAFF.

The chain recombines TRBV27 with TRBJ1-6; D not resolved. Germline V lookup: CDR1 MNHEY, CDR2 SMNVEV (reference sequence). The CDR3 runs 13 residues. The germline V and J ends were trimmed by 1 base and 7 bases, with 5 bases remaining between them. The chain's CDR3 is CASSLLGNSPLHF. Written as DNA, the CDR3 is TGTGCCAGCAGTTTATTAGGGAATTCACCCCTCCACTTT.

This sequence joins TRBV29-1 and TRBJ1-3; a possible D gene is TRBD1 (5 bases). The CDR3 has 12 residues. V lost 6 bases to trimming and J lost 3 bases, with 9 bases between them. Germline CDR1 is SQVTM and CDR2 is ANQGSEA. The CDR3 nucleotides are TGCAGCGTCTCAGGGTTTGGAAACACCATATATTTT. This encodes CSVSGFGNTIYF.